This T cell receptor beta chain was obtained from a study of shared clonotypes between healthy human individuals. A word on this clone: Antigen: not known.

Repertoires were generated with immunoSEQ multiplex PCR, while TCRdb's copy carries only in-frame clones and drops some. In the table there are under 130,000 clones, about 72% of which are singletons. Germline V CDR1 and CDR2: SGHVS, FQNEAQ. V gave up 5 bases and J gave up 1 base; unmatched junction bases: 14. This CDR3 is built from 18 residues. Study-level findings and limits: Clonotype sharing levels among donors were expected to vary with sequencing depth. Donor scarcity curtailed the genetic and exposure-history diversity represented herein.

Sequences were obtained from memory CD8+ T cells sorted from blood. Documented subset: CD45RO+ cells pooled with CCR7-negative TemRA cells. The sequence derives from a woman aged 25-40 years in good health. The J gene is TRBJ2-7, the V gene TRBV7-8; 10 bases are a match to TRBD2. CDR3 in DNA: TGTGCCAGCAGCCCATCTGGAGGTAGCGGGAGGTGGTCCTACGAGCAGTACTTC. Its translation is CASSPSGGSGRWSYEQYF.